These 5 T cell receptor beta chains were all obtained from the same sample, sequenced in a study of radiotherapy plus CTLA-4 blockade in lung cancer. Produced via immunoSEQ multiplex PCR; TCRdb's table is partial and in-frame only. This table has about 44,000 clones, about 74% appearing once. This specimen consisted of peripheral blood, obtained from a patient treated with radiotherapy plus ipilimumab. Every receptor here comes from a human donor with non-small cell lung cancer whose response to radiotherapy plus ipilimumab could not be evaluated.

This sequence joins TRBV6-1 and TRBJ1-2, with TRBD1 as a possible D gene (5 bases). The V gene's germline CDR1 is MNHNS and CDR2 SASEGT. The length of the CDR3 is 15 residues. V lost 5 bases and J lost 5, with 18 bases in between. CDR3 sequence: CASSPTRAESYGYTF. The DNA for the CDR3 is TGTGCCAGCAGTCCTACCAGGGCAGAGTCTTATGGCTACACCTTC.

This sequence joins TRBV6-5 and TRBJ1-3, with 7 bases that match TRBD1. Losses at the gene ends were 6 bases for V and 0 bases for J; bases not matched to a gene: 5. This CDR3 spans 15 amino acids. Per the germline V gene, CDR1 is MNHEY and CDR2 is SVGAGI. CDR3 sequence reads: CASRATGASGNTIYF. In DNA form, the CDR3 reads TGTGCCAGCAGAGCCACAGGGGCCTCTGGAAACACCATATATTTT.

The rearrangement joins TRBV19 to TRBJ2-1, with D perhaps TRBD1 (5 bases). The V end lost 6 bases, the J end lost 8 bases, and 17 bases lay between the germline ends. CDR3 size: 14 residues. Germline lookup yields CDR1 LNHDA and CDR2 SQIVND (reference sequence). The DNA of the CDR3 is TGTGCCAGTAGCAGTCAGGGTGGTTTCGATGAGCAGTTCTTC. This gives the protein CASSSQGGFDEQFF. Drawing the rest from reference TRBV19 and TRBJ2-1, the complete variable domain is DGGITQSPKYLFRKEGQNVTLSCEQNLNHDAMYWYRQDPGQGLRLIYYSQIVNDFQKGDIAEGYSVSREKKESFPLTVTSAQKNPTAFYLCASSSQGGFDEQFFGPGTRLTVL.

V is TRBV7-2 and J is TRBJ2-7, with TRBD2 as a possible D gene (6 bases). The CDR3 is 15 residues long. Germline CDR1 SGHTA, CDR2 FQGNSA. The V gene lost 5 bases and the J gene lost 3 bases, with 17 bases spanning the gap. The CDR3 bases are TGTGCCAGCAGCCCGTTTGATGGCGGGGTCTACGAGCAGTACTTC. Translated, it gives CASSPFDGGVYEQYF. Full variable domain (missing parts from reference TRBV7-2 and TRBJ2-7): GAGVSQSPSNKVTEKGKDVELRCDPISGHTALYWYRQSLGQGLEFLIYFQGNSAPDKSGLPSDRFSAERTGGSVSTLTIQRTQQEDSAVYLCASSPFDGGVYEQYFGPGTRLTVT.

The V and J genes are TRBV18 and TRBJ2-7, with D unresolved. Trimming shortened V by 6 bases and J by 4 bases, and 4 bases separated the two germline ends. This CDR3 contains 10 residues. CDR1 is KGHSH and CDR2 is LQKENI in the germline V gene. The CDR3 region is CASSRYEQYF. The CDR3 DNA is TGTGCCAGCTCCAGATACGAGCAGTACTTC.